This T cell receptor beta chain appears in the sequencing data of a study of T cells in Graves' hyperthyroidism and ophthalmopathy. Amplification of TCR beta CDR3 regions was performed using RNA transcripts as template. The TCR CDR3 was amplified in a first-round RT-PCR using the HTBI primer set. TCRdb re-called the multiplex PCR reads through MiXCR, storing one row per CDR3 protein. There are around 420,000 distinct CDR3 sequences in the sample; more than 15% occur only once, and approximately 8% lies in the top ten. Study-level points and caveats: Most expanded thyroid clonotypes above 0.001 recurred in blood. Ophthalmopathy was distinguished from stable hyperthyroidism by 13 V-J signatures. Onset of ophthalmopathy came a median approximately 6.5 months after the model predicted it.

The PBMCs were sourced from fresh peripheral blood (approximately 10 ml). This clonotype was observed many times. The target antigen is unknown. CDR1 LNHNV and CDR2 YYDKDF come from the germline V gene (reference sequence). The V and J ends lost 0 bases and 3 bases respectively, with 6 bases between them. The length of the CDR3 is 15 residues. The sequencing sample was made of blood. The clonotype comes from a woman between 18 and 29 years old with Graves' hyperthyroidism. This rearrangement joins TRBV15 to TRBJ1-6; no clear D gene. CDR3 protein: CATSREHNYNSPLHF. The CDR3 coding sequence is TGTGCCACCAGCAGAGAGCACAACTATAATTCACCCCTCCACTTT.